This T cell receptor (beta chain) was observed in a study of T cells in Graves' hyperthyroidism and ophthalmopathy. Study results and caveats: Separation of ophthalmopathy from stable hyperthyroidism was achieved by a 13 V-J model.

Orbital computed tomography and thyroid ultrasound, together with serum TRAb and thyroxine and clinical symptoms, were used for diagnoses. Comments on this clonotype: Its antigen is currently unknown. A junction boundary mismatches the germline segment, possibly from a read error.

The CDR3 covers 15 residues. The germline V gene encodes CDR1 MNHNS and CDR2 SASEGT. Amplified regions were TCR beta CDR3 sequences from RNA transcripts. When the TCR CDR3 underwent first-round RT-PCR, the HTBI primer set was used. In TCRdb, the multiplex PCR reads were re-called with MiXCR into one record per CDR3 protein. The repertoire holds around 690,000 distinct CDR3 sequences, 15% to 20% seen once, with about a sixth in the top ten. The clonotype comes from a man aged 50-60 years with Graves' hyperthyroidism. Sequencing was done on a sample of blood. The chain links TRBV6-1 to TRBJ2-3; the match to TRBD2 covers 7 bases. The CDR3 sequence: CASSPVAGVTGTQYF. CDR3 bases: TGTGCCAGCAGCCCTGTGGCGGGGGTCACAGGTACGCAGTATTTT.